Listed below are T cell receptor beta chains from one sample, sequenced in a study of cytomegalovirus exposure and HLA in healthy donors. TCRdb's table, derived via immunoSEQ multiplex PCR, lists solely in-frame clones and lacks some. The data hold about 150,000 clones, with roughly 80% observed a single time. The sequencing input was PBMCs. The receptor source for this set is a woman aged 25 to 39 in good health and CMV-seronegative. Each CDR3 is given with its conserved first and last residue. D genes are given only for firm matches. Only part of the rows carry a size: once, few, many, or a class if the clone is expanded.

DNA: TGTGCCAGCAGCACGGGAGGTAGTCCCTACGAGCAGTACTTC; CDR3: CASSTGGSPYEQYF; V: TRBV2; J: TRBJ2-7; size: NA; D: TRBD2
DNA: TGCGCCAGCAGCTTGTTCGTAGGGGGCGATGGCTACACCTTC; CDR3: CASSLFVGGDGYTF; V: TRBV5-1; J: TRBJ1-2; size: few; D: TRBD1
DNA: TGTGCCAGCAGCGAAGACAGGGGTTATGGCTACACCTTC; CDR3: CASSEDRGYGYTF; V: TRBV6-1; J: TRBJ1-2; size: few; D: TRBD1
DNA: TGTGCCAGCAGCTACGCAGGGCCGAACACTGAAGCTTTCTTT; CDR3: CASSYAGPNTEAFF; V: TRBV7-2; J: TRBJ1-1; size: NA; D: NA
DNA: TGTGCCAGTACCCAATACCCCGGGACAGGGGGAGCCTATGGCTACACCTTC; CDR3: CASTQYPGTGGAYGYTF; V: TRBV19; J: TRBJ1-2; size: NA; D: TRBD1
DNA: TGCGCCAGCAGCCTCGGGACTACTCTCACAGATACGCAGTATTTT; CDR3: CASSLGTTLTDTQYF; V: TRBV5-1; J: TRBJ2-3; size: NA; D: TRBD2
DNA: TGTGCCTGGACAGGATCGACCCCTGGAAACACCATATATTTT; CDR3: CAWTGSTPGNTIYF; V: TRBV30; J: TRBJ1-3; size: once; D: NA
DNA: TGTGCCAGCAGTCCCCGGGGGACAGGGGAGAGGAGTGGCTACACCTTC; CDR3: CASSPRGTGERSGYTF; V: TRBV7-2; J: TRBJ1-2; size: few; D: TRBD1
DNA: TGTGCCAGCAGTCCGGGACAGGGACTACGTTGGGAGCAGTACTTC; CDR3: CASSPGQGLRWEQYF; V: TRBV6-1; J: TRBJ2-7; size: NA; D: TRBD1
DNA: TGCGCCAGCAGCCAAGATCGGCGGGGACTGTTCTTC; CDR3: CASSQDRRGLFF; V: TRBV4-1; J: TRBJ2-1; size: few; D: NA
DNA: TGTGCCAGCGGAGTGACAGGGGCAGGCACAGATACGCAGTATTTT; CDR3: CASGVTGAGTDTQYF; V: TRBV6-4; J: TRBJ2-3; size: NA; D: TRBD1
DNA: TGTGCCAGCAGCGAGGACAGGGGCCACGAGCAGTACTTC; CDR3: CASSEDRGHEQYF; V: TRBV11-2; J: TRBJ2-7; size: once; D: TRBD1
DNA: TGTGCCAGCAGCCGGCCGGGGGAGAACACTGAAGCTTTCTTT; CDR3: CASSRPGENTEAFF; V: TRBV7-2; J: TRBJ1-1; size: NA; D: NA
DNA: TGTGCCAGCAGTGACTCTGGCAGGGCAAACACCGGGGAGCTGTTTTTT; CDR3: CASSDSGRANTGELFF; V: TRBV6-4; J: TRBJ2-2; size: NA; D: NA
DNA: TGCGCCAGCAGTCGGGGTTGGTCCACTGAAGCTTTCTTT; CDR3: CASSRGWSTEAFF; V: TRBV5-1; J: TRBJ1-1; size: NA; D: NA
DNA: TGTGCCACCAGCAGAGATAGGCATGGAGGCGTCTACACCTTC; CDR3: CATSRDRHGGVYTF; V: TRBV15; J: TRBJ1-2; size: NA; D: NA
DNA: TGTGCCAGCGGGTACAAGGGGTCGTTCTACGAGCAGTACTTC; CDR3: CASGYKGSFYEQYF; V: TRBV6-4; J: TRBJ2-7; size: NA; D: NA
DNA: TGTGCCAGTAGTACGGGACTAGGAGGCACCGGGGAGCTGTTTTTT; CDR3: CASSTGLGGTGELFF; V: TRBV19; J: TRBJ2-2; size: NA; D: TRBD2
DNA: TGTGCCAGCAGCCCATCCGAGGGGGCTGGCTATGGCTACACCTTC; CDR3: CASSPSEGAGYGYTF; V: TRBV7-9; J: TRBJ1-2; size: NA; D: TRBD1